This T cell receptor (beta chain) was recovered during a study of T-cell reconstitution after alpha-beta-depleted transplantation in children. During its preparation, the TCRbeta library received unique molecular identifiers. MiXCR, applied by TCRdb to the PCR reads, yields one record per CDR3 protein. Of around 450,000 distinct CDR3 sequences listed, around two fifths are singletons. V gave up 5 bases and J gave up 0 bases, with 11 bases separating them. The CDR3 runs to 15 residues. Germline CDR1 is SGHTA and CDR2 is FQGNSA. Regarding the study as a whole: Recipient T cells and thymic progenitors that survived were the source of the high TCRbeta diversity seen at day 60 in some patients. The authors attributed T-cell counts and diversity one year after transplant mostly to newly produced T cells. Reportedly, roughly two months post-transplant, alpha-beta T cells arose from several hundred expanded graft clones.

This clonotype was seen repeatedly, ten times or more. Its antigen is undetermined. This sequence joins TRBV7-2 and TRBJ1-5, with D possibly matching TRBD1 (6 bases). Specimen: PBMCs, collected before TCRalphabeta/CD19-depleted stem cell transplant. The source is a girl aged 2-10 years with aplastic anemia, due to receive a stem cell transplant. CDR3 sequence (DNA): TGTGCCAGCAGCCGACAGGCTAATAGCAATCAGCCCCAGCATTTT. Residues: CASSRQANSNQPQHF.